This entry features one T cell receptor (beta chain) sequence. Some clones are missing from TCRdb's copy, which holds only in-frame ones; the method was immunoSEQ multiplex PCR. This sample has 550,000 to 800,000 clones, with around two thirds found just once. Trimming pared 7 bases from V and 6 bases from J, leaving 16 bases between. This CDR3 is 15 amino acids long. Germline V gives CDR1 SGHTA, CDR2 FQGNSA. These data originate in a study of shared clonotypes between healthy human individuals. Study summary: CD4 naive and CD4 memory each took three plates per donor, while CD8 naive took two and CD8 memory one.

V and J are TRBV7-2 and TRBJ1-6; a possible D gene is TRBD1 (5 bases). The clonotype was recovered from a woman in her thirties in good health. Input material: memory CD4+ T cells sorted from blood. The subset was: CD45RA-negative fraction. As DNA, the CDR3 is TGTGCCAGCACCGTTGGGGGAGGACGTAATTCACCCCTCCACTTT. It translates to CASTVGGGRNSPLHF.